This TCR beta chain was obtained from a study of control samples from healthy donors and cancer patients. Germline assignment: CDR1 LNHNV and CDR2 YYDKDF (reference sequence). This CDR3 spans 14 amino acids. Trimming removed 5 bases from V and 4 bases from J, with 14 bases in between. TCRdb's table, derived via immunoSEQ multiplex PCR, lists solely in-frame clones and lacks some. This sample carries roughly 150,000 clones, around 88% of them seen once, and the ten largest clones take 1.7%. Sequenced sample: blood. V is TRBV15 and J is TRBJ2-5; TRBD2 might be the D (6 bases). The clonotype comes from a man between 18 and 29 years old in good health. The CDR3 DNA is TGTGCCACCAGCTCCCGGCGGGGTGGAGAGACCCAGTACTTC. Translated, it gives CATSSRRGGETQYF.